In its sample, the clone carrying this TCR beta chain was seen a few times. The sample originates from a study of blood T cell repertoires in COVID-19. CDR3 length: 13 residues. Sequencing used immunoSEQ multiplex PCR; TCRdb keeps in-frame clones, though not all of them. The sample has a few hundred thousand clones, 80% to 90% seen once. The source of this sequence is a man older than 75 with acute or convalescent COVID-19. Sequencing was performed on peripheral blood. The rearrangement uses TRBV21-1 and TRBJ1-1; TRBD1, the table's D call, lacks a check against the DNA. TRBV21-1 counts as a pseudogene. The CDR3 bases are TGTGCCAGCAAAAGGGGCAGCAACACTGAAGCTTTCTTT. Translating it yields CASKRGSNTEAFF.